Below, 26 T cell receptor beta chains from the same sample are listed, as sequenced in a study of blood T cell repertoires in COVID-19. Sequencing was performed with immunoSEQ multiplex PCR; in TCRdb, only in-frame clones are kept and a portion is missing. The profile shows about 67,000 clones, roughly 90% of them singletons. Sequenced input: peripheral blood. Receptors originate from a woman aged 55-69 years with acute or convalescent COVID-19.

The CDR3, as DNA: TGTGCCAGCTCACCACGGAGGGGCGCCACCGGGGAGCTGTTTTTT. Its protein product is CASSPRRGATGELFF. This chain connects TRBV18 to TRBJ2-2; D might be TRBD2 (6 bases). The CDR3 sequence is 15 residues long. Germline assignment: CDR1 KGHSH and CDR2 LQKENI. Trimming removed 1 base at V and 4 bases at J, with 10 bases between.

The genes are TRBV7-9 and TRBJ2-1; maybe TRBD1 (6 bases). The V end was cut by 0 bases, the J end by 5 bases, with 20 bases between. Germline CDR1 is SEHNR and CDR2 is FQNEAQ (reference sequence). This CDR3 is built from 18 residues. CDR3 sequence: CASSLARSGTLFHNEQFF. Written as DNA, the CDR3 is TGTGCCAGCAGCTTAGCTCGTTCCGGGACACTCTTCCACAATGAGCAGTTCTTC.

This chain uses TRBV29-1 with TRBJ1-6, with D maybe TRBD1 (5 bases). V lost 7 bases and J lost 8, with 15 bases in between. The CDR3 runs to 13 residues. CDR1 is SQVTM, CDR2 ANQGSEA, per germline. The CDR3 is CSARRSGDSPLHF. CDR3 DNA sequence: TGCAGCGCAAGGAGATCGGGGGATTCACCCCTCCACTTT.

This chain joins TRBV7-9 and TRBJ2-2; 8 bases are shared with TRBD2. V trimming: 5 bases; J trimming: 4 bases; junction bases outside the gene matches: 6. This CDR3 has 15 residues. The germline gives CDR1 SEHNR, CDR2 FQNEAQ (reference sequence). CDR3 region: CASSQGLAGTGELFF. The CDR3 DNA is TGTGCCAGCAGCCAAGGGCTAGCGGGCACCGGGGAGCTGTTTTTT.

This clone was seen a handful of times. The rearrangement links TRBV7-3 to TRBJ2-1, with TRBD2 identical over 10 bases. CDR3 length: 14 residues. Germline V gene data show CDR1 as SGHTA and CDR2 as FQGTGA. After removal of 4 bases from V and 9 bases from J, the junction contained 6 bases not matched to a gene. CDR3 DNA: TGTGCCAGCAGCTCAGCGGGAGGGCCGGGTGAGCAGTTCTTC. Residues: CASSSAGGPGEQFF.

The CDR3 sequence: CATSRQGTDTQYF. CDR3 nucleotide sequence: TGTGCCACCAGCAGACAGGGAACAGATACGCAGTATTTT. The chain uses TRBV15 and TRBJ2-3; D is possibly TRBD1 (5 bases). The V end lost 2 bases, the J end lost 3 bases, and 6 bases lay between the germline ends. In germline, CDR1 is LNHNV, CDR2 YYDKDF (reference sequence). This CDR3 region has 13 residues.

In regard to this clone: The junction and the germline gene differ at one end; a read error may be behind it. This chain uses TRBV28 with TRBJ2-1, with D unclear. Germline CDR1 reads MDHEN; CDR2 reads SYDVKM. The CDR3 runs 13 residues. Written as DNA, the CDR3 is TGTGCCAACAGTTTAATACAGCACAATGAGCAGTTCTTC. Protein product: CANSLIQHNEQFF.

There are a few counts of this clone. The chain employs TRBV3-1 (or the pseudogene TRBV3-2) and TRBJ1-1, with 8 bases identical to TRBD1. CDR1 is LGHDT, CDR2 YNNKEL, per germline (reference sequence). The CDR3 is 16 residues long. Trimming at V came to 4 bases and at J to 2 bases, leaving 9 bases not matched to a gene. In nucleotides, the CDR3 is TGTGCCAGCAGCCGGGCGACAGGGGACCTTAACACTGAAGCTTTCTTT. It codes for CASSRATGDLNTEAFF.

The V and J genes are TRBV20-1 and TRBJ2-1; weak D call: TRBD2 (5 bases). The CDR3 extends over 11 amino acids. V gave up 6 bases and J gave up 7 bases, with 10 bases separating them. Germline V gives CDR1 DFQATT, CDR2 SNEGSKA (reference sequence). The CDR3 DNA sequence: TGCAGTGCCACACTAGAGAATGAGCAGTTCTTC. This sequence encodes CSATLENEQFF.

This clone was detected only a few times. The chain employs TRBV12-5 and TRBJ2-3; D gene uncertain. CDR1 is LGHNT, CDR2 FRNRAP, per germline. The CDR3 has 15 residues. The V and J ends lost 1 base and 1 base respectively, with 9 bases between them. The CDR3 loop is CASGLAFGGTDTQYF. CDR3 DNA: TGTGCTAGTGGTTTGGCGTTCGGAGGCACAGATACGCAGTATTTT.

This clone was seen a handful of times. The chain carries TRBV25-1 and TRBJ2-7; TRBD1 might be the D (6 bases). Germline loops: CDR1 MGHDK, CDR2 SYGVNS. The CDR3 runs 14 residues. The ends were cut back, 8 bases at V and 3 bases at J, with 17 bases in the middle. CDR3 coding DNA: TGTGCCAGCCCTTGGGTGGGGGCGTGCTACGAGCAGTACGTC. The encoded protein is CASPWVGACYEQYV.

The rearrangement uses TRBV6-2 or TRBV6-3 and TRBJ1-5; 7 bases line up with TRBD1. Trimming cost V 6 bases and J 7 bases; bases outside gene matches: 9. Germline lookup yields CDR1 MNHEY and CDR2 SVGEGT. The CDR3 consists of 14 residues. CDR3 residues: CASSWGQTRQPQHF. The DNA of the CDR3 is TGTGCCAGCAGCTGGGGACAGACTCGACAGCCCCAGCATTTT.

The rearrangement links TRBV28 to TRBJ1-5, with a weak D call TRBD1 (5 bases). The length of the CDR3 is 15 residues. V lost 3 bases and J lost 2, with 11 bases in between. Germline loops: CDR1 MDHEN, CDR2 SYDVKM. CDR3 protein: CASSFSPGGNQPQHF. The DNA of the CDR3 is TGTGCCAGCAGTTTCTCTCCGGGGGGCAATCAGCCCCAGCATTTT.

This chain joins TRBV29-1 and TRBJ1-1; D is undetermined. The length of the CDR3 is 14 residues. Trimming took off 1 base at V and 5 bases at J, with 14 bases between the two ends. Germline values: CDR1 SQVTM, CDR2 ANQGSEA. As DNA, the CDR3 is TGCAGCGTTGAAGTCGCGGGGTTTTTTACTGAAGCTTTCTTT. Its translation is CSVEVAGFFTEAFF.

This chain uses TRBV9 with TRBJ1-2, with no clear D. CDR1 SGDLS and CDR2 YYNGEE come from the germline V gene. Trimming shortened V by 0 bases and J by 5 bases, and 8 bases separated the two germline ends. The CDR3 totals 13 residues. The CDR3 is CASSVAAGYGYTF. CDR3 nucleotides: TGTGCCAGCAGCGTAGCTGCGGGGTATGGCTACACCTTC.

The CDR3 nucleotides are TGTGCCAGCCGTCCGACAGACAATTCACCCCTCCACTTT. Encoded protein: CASRPTDNSPLHF. V and J are TRBV2 and TRBJ1-6; perhaps TRBD1 as D (5 bases). The CDR3 length is 13 residues. Germline loops: CDR1 SNHLY, CDR2 FYNNEI. Trimming shortened V by 8 bases and J by 7 bases, and 12 bases separated the two germline ends. The full variable domain, completed using reference TRBV2 and TRBJ1-6, is EPEVTQTPSHQVTQMGQEVILRCVPISNHLYFYWYRQILGQKVEFLVSFYNNEISEKSEIFDDQFSVERPDGSNFTLKIRSTKLEDSAMYFCASRPTDNSPLHFGNGTRLTVT.

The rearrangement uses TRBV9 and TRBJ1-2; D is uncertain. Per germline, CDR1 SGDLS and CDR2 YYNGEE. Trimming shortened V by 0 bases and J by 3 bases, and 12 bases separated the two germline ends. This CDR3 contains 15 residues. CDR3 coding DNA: TGTGCCAGCAGCGTAGTTCCTTCGGCGGACTATGGCTACACCTTC. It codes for CASSVVPSADYGYTF.

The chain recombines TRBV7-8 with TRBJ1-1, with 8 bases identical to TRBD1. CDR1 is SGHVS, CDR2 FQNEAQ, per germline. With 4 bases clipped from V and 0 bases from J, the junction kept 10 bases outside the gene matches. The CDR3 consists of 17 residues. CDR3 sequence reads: CASSSPGGPLMNTEAFF. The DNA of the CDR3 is TGTGCCAGCAGCTCACCAGGGGGCCCTTTAATGAACACTGAAGCTTTCTTT.

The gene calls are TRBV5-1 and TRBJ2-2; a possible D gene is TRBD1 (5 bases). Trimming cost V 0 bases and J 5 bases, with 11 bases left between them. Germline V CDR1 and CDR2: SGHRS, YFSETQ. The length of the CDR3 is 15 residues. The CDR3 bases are TGCGCCAGCAGCTTGGGTGGGGCAGGAACCGGGGAGCTGTTTTTT. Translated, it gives CASSLGGAGTGELFF. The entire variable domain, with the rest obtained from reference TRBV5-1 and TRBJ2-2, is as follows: KAGVTQTPRYLIKTRGQQVTLSCSPISGHRSVSWYQQTPGQGLQFLFEYFSETQRNKGNFPGRFSGRQFSNSRSEMNVSTLELGDSALYLCASSLGGAGTGELFFGEGSRLTVL.

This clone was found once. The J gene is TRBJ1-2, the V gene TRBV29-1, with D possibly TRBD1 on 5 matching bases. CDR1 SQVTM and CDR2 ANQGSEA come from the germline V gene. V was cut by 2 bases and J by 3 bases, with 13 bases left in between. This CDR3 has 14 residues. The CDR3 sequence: CSVELTVEDYGYTF. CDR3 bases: TGCAGCGTTGAATTGACAGTCGAGGACTATGGCTACACCTTC. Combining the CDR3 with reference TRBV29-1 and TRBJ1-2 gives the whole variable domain SAVISQKPSRDICQRGTSLTIQCQVDSQVTMMFWYRQQPGQSLTLIATANQGSEATYESGFVIDKFPISRPNLTFSTLTVSNMSPEDSSIYLCSVELTVEDYGYTFGSGTRLTVV.

The CDR3 sequence: CASSMTGSYGYTF. Written as DNA, the CDR3 is TGTGCCAGCAGTATGACAGGATCGTATGGCTACACCTTC. J is TRBJ1-2 and V is TRBV12-3 or TRBV12-4; D possibly corresponds to TRBD1 (6 bases). Trimming stripped 5 bases from V and 5 bases from J, with 12 bases between. CDR3 length: 13 residues.

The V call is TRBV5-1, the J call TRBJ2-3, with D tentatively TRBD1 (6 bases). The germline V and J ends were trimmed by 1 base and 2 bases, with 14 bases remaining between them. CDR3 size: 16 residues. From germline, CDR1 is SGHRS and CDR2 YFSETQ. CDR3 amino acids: CASSLPRDKNTDTQYF. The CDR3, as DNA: TGCGCCAGCAGCTTGCCCCGGGACAAAAACACAGATACGCAGTATTTT.

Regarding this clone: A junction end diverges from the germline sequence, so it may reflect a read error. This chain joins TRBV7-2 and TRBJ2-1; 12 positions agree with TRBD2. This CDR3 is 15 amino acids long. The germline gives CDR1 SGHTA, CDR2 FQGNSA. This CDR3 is CASSLAGGGFNEQFF. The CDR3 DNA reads TGTGCCAGCAGCCTAGCGGGAGGGGGGTTCAATGAGCAGTTCTTC.

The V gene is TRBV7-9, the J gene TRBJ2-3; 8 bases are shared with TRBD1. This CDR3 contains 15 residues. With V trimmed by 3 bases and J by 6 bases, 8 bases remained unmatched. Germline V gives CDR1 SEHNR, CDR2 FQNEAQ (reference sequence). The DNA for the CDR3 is TGTGCCAGCAGCTTCCGGCAGGGGGCGCGTGATACGCAGTATTTT. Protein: CASSFRQGARDTQYF.

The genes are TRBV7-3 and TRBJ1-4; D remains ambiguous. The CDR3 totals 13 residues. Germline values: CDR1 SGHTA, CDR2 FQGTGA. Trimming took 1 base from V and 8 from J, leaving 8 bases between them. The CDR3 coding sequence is TGTGCCAGCAGCTTAATAAGAGGGGAAAAACTGTTTTTT. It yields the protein CASSLIRGEKLFF.

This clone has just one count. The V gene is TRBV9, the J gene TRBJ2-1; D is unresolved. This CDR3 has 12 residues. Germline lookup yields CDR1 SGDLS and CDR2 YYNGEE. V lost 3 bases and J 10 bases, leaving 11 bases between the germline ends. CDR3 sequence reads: CASSGDSEEQFF. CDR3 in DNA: TGTGCCAGCAGCGGTGACTCCGAAGAGCAGTTCTTC.